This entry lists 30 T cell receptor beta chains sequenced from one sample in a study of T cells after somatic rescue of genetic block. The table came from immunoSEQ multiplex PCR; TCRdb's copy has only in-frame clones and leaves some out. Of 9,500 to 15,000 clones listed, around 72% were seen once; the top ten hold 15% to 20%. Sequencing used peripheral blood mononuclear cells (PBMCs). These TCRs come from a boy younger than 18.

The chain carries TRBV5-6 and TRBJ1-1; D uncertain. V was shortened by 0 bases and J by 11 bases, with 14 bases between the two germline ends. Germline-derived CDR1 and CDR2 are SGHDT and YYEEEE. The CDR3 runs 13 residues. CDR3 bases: TGTGCCAGCAGCTTGGGGGGTCCCATGGAGGCTTTCTTT. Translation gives CASSLGGPMEAFF.

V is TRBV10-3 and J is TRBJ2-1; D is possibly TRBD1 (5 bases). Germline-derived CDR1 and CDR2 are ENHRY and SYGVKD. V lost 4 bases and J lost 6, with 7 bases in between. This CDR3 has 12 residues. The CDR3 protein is CAISVGVNEQFF. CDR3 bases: TGTGCCATCAGTGTAGGGGTCAATGAGCAGTTCTTC.

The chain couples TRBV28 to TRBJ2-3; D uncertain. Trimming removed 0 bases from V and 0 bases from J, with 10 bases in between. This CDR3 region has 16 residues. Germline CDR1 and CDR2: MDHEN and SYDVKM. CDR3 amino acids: CASSLWISASTDTQYF. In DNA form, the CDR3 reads TGTGCCAGCAGTTTATGGATTTCCGCTAGCACAGATACGCAGTATTTT. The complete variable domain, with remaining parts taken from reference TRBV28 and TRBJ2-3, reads DVKVTQSSRYLVKRTGEKVFLECVQDMDHENMFWYRQDPGLGLRLIYFSYDVKMKEKGDIPEGYSVSREKKERFSLILESASTNQTSMYLCASSLWISASTDTQYFGPGTRLTVL.

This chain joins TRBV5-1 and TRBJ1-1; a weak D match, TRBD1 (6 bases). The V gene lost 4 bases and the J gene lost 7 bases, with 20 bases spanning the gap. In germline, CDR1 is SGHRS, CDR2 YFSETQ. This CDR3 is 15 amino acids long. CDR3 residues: CASSLAWGGAFEAFF. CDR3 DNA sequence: TGCGCCAGCAGCCTGGCTTGGGGGGGCGCGTTTGAAGCTTTCTTT.

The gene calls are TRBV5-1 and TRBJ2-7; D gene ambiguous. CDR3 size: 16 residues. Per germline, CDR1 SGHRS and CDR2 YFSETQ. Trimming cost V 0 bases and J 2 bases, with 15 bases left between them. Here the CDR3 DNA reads TGCGCCAGCAGCTTGGCAATTGTCCCCCGGCCCTACGAGCAGTACTTC. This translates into CASSLAIVPRPYEQYF.

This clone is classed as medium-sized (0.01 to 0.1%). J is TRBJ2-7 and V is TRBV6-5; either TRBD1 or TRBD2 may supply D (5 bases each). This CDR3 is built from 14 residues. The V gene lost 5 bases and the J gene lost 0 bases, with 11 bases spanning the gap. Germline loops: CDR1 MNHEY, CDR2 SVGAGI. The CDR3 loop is CASSIGTYSYEQYF. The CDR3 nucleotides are TGTGCCAGCAGTATCGGGACGTACTCCTACGAGCAGTACTTC.

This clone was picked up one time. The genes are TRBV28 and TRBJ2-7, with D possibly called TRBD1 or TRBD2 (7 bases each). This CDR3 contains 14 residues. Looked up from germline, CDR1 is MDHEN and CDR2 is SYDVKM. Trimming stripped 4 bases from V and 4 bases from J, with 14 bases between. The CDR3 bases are TGTGCCAGCAGTTACAGGGGAGGGATTTACGAGCAGTACTTC. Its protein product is CASSYRGGIYEQYF. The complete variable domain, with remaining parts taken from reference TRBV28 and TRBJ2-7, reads DVKVTQSSRYLVKRTGEKVFLECVQDMDHENMFWYRQDPGLGLRLIYFSYDVKMKEKGDIPEGYSVSREKKERFSLILESASTNQTSMYLCASSYRGGIYEQYFGPGTRLTVT.

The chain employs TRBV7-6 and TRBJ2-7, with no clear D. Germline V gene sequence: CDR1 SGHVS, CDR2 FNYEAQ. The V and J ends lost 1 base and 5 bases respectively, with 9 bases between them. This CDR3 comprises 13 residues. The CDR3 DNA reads TGTGCCAGCAGCTTAGACAGCTGGGACGAGCAGTACTTC. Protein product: CASSLDSWDEQYF.

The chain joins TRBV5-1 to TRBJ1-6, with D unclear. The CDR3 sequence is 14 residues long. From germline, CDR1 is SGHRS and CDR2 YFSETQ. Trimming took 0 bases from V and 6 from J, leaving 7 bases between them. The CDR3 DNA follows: TGCGCCAGCAGCTTGGAAGGCATTAATTCACCCCTCCACTTT. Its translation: CASSLEGINSPLHF.

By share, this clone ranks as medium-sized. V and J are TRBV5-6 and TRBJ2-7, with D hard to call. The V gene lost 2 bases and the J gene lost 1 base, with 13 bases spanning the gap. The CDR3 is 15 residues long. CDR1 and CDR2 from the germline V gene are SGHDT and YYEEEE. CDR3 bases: TGTGCCAGCAGCTTTGACGCAGGTTTATCCTACGAGCAGTACTTC. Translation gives CASSFDAGLSYEQYF. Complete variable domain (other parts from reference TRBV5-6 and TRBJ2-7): DAGVTQSPTHLIKTRGQQVTLRCSPKSGHDTVSWYQQALGQGPQFIFQYYEEEERQRGNFPDRFSGHQFPNYSSELNVNALLLGDSALYLCASSFDAGLSYEQYFGPGTRLTVT.

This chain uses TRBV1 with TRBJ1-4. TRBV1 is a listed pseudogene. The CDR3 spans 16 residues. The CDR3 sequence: CTSSQDLRSRNEKLFF. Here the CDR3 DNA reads TGCACCAGCAGCCAAGATCTAAGGTCTCGTAATGAAAAACTGTTTTTT.

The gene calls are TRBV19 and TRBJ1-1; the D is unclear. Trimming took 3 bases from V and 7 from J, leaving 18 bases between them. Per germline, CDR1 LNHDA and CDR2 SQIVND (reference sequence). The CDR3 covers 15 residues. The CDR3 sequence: CASSMAWSGRYEAFF. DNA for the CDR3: TGTGCCAGTAGTATGGCTTGGAGCGGGAGATATGAAGCTTTCTTT.

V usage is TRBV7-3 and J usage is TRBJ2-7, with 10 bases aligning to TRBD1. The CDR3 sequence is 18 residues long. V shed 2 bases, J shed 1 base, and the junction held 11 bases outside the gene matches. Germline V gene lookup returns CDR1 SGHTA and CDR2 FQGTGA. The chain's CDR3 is CASSLGQGDQRISYEQYF. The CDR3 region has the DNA TGTGCCAGCAGCTTAGGACAGGGGGACCAGCGGATTTCCTACGAGCAGTACTTC.

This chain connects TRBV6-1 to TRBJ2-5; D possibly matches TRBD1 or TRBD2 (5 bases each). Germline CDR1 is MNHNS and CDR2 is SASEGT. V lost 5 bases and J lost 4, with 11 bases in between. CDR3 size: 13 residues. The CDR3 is CASSRYGGETQYF. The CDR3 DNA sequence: TGTGCCAGCAGTAGGTATGGGGGAGAGACCCAGTACTTC.

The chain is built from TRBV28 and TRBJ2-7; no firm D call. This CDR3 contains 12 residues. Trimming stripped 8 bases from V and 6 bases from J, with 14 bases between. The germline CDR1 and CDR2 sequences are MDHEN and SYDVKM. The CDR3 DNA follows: TGTGCCAGCCAGACGAGGAGATTCGAGCAGTACTTC. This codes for CASQTRRFEQYF.

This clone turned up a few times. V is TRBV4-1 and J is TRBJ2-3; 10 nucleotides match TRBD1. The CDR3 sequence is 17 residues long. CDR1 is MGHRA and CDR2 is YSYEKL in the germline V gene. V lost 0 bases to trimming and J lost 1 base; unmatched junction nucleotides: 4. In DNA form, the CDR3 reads TGCGCCAGCAGCCAAGAGGGACAGGGGCCAGGCACAGATACGCAGTATTTT. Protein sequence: CASSQEGQGPGTDTQYF.

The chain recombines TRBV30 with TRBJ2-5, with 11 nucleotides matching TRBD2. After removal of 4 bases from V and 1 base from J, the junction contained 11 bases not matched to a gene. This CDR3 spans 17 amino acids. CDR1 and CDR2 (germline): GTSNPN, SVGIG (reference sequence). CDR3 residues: CAWIPGLAEAGQETQYF. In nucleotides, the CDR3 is TGTGCCTGGATCCCGGGACTAGCGGAGGCAGGCCAAGAGACCCAGTACTTC.

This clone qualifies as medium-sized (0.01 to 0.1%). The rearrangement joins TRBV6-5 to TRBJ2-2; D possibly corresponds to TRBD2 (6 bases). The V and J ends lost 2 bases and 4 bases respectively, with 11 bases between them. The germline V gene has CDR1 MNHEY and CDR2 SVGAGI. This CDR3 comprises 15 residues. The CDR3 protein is CASSYQTRSTGELFF. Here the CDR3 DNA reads TGTGCCAGCAGTTACCAGACTAGGTCCACCGGGGAGCTGTTTTTT.

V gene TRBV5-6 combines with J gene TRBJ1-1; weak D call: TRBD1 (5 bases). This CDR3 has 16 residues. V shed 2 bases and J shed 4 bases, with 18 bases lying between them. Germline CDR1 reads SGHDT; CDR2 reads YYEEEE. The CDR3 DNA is TGTGCCAGCAGCTTCCTCCGGGGCCCTGGAGGCACTGAAGCTTTCTTT. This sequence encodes CASSFLRGPGGTEAFF.

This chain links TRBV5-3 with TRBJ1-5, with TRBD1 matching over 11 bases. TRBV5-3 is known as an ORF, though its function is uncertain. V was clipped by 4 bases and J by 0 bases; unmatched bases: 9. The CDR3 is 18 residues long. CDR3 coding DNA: TGTGCCAGAAGCGGAAAGGGACAGGGGGGCTTTAGCAATCAGCCCCAGCATTTT. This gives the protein CARSGKGQGGFSNQPQHF.

The CDR3 bases are TGTGCCAGCAGTGAGGGCACAAATGAAAAACTGTTTTTT. It is translated as CASSEGTNEKLFF. The rearrangement uses TRBV2 and TRBJ1-4; D is uncertain. Germline V gene sequence: CDR1 SNHLY, CDR2 FYNNEI. Trimming cost V 3 bases and J 5 bases, with 7 bases left between them. The CDR3 is made up of 13 amino acids.

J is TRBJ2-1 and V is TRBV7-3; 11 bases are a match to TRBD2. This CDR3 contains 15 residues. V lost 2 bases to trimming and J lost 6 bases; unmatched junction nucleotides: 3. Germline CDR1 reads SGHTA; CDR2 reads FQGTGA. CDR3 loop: CASSLVLAGVNEQFF. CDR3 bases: TGTGCCAGCAGCTTAGTACTAGCGGGAGTCAATGAGCAGTTCTTC. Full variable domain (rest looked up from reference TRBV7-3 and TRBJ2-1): GAGVSQTPSNKVTEKGKYVELRCDPISGHTALYWYRQSLGQGPEFLIYFQGTGAADDSGLPNDRFFAVRPEGSVSTLKIQRTERGDSAVYLCASSLVLAGVNEQFFGPGTRLTVL.

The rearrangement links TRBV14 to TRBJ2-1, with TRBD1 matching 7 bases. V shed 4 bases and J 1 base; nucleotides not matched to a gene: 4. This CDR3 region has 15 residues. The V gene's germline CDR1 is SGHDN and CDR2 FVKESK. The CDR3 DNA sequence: TGTGCCAGCAGCCTCGGGACAGCTTCCTACAATGAGCAGTTCTTC. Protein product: CASSLGTASYNEQFF.

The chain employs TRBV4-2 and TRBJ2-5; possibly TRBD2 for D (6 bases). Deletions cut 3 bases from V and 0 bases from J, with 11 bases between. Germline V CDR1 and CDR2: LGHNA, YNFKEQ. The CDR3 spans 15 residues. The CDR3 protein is CASSHLGEDQETQYF. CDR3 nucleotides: TGTGCCAGCAGCCACCTGGGGGAGGACCAAGAGACCCAGTACTTC.

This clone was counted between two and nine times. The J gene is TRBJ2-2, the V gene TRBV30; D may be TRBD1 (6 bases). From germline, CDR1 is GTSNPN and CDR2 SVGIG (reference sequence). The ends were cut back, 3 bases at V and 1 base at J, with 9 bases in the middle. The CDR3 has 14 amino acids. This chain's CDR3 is CAWSLTGNTGELFF. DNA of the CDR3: TGTGCCTGGAGCTTGACAGGGAACACCGGGGAGCTGTTTTTT.

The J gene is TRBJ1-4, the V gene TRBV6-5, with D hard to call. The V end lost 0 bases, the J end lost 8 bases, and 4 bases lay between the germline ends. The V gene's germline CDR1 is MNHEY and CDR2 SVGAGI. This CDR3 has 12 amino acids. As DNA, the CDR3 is TGTGCCAGCAGTTACTCAGGAGAAAAACTGTTTTTT. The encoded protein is CASSYSGEKLFF.

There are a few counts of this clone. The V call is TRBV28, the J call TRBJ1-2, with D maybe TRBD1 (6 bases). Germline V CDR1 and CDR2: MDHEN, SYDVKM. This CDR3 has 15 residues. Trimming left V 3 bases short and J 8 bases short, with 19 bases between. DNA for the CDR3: TGTGCCAGCAGTTTGGGTCGGGGGGCCTCAGCGGGCTACACCTTC. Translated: CASSLGRGASAGYTF.

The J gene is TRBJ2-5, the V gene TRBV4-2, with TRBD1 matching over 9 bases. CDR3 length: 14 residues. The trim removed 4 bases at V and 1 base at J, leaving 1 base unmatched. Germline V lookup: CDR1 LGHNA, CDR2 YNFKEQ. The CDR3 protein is CASSLGQGQETQYF. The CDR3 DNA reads TGTGCCAGCAGCCTGGGACAGGGCCAAGAGACCCAGTACTTC.

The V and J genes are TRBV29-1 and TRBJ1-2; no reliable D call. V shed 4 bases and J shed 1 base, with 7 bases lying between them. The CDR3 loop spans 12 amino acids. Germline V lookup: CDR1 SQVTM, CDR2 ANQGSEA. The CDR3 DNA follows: TGCAGCGTTGTGGGGTATAACTATGGCTACACCTTC. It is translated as CSVVGYNYGYTF.

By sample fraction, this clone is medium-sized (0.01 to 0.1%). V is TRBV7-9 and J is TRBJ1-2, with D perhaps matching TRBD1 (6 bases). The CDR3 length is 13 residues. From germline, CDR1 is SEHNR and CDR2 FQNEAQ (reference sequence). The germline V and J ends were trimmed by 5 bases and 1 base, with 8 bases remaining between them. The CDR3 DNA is TGTGCCAGCAGCCGACAGGTTAACTATGGCTACACCTTC. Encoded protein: CASSRQVNYGYTF. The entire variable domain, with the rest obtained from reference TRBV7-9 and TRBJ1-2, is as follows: DTGVSQNPRHKITKRGQNVTFRCDPISEHNRLYWYRQTLGQGPEFLTYFQNEAQLEKSRLLSDRFSAERPKGSFSTLEIQRTEQGDSAMYLCASSRQVNYGYTFGSGTRLTVV.